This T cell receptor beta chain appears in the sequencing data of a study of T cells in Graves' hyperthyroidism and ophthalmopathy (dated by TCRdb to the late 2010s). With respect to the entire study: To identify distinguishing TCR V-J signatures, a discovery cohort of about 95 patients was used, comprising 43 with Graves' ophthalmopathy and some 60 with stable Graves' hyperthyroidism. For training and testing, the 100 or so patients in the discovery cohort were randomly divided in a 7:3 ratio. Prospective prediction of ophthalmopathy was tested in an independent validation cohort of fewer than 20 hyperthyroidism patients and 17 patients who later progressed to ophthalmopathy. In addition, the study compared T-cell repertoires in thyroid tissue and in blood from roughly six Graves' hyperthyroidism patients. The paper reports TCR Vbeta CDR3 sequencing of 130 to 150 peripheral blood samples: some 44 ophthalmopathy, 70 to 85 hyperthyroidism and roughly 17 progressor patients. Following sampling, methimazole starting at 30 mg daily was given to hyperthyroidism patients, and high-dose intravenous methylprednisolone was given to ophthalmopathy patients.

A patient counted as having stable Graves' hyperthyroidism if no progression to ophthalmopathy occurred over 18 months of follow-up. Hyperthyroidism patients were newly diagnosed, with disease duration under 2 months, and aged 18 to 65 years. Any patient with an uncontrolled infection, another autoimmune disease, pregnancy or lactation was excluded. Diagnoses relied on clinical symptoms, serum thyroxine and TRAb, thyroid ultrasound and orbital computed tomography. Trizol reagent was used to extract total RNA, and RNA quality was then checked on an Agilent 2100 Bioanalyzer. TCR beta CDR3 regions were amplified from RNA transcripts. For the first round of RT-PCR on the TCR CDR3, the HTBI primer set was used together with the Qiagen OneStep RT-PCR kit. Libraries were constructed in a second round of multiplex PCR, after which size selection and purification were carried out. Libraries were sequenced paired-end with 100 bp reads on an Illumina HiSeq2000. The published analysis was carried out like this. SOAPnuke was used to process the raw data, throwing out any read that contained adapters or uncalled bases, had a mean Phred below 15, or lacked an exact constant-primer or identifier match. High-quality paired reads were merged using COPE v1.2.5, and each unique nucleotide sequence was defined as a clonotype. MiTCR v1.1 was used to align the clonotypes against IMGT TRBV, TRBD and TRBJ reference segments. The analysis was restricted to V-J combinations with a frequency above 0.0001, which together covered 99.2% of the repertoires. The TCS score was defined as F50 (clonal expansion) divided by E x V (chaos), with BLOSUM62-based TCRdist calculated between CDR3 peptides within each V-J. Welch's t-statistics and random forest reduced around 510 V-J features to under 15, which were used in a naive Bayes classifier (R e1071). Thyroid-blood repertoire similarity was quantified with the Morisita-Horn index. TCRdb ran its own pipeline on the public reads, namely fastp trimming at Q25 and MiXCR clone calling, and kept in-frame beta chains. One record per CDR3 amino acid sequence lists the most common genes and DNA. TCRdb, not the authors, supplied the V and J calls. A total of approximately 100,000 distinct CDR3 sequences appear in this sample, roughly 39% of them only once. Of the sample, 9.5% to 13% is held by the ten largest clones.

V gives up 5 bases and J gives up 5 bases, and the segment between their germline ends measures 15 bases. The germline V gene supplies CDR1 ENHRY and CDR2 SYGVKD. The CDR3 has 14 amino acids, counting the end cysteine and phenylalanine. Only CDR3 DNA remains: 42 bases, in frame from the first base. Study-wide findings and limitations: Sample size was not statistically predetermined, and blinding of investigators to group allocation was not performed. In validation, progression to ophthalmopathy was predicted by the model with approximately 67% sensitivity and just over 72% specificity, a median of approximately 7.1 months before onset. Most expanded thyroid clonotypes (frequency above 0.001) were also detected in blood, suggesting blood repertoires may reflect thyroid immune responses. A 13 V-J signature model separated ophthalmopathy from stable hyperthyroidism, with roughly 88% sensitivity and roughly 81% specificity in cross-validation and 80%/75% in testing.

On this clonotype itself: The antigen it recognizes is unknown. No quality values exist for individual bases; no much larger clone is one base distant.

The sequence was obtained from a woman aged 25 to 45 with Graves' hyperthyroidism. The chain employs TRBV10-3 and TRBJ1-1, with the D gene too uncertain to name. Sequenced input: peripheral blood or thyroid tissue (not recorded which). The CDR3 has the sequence CAISPSKGGTEAFF. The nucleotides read TGTGCCATCAGTCCCTCTAAGGGAGGAACTGAAGCTTTCTTT.